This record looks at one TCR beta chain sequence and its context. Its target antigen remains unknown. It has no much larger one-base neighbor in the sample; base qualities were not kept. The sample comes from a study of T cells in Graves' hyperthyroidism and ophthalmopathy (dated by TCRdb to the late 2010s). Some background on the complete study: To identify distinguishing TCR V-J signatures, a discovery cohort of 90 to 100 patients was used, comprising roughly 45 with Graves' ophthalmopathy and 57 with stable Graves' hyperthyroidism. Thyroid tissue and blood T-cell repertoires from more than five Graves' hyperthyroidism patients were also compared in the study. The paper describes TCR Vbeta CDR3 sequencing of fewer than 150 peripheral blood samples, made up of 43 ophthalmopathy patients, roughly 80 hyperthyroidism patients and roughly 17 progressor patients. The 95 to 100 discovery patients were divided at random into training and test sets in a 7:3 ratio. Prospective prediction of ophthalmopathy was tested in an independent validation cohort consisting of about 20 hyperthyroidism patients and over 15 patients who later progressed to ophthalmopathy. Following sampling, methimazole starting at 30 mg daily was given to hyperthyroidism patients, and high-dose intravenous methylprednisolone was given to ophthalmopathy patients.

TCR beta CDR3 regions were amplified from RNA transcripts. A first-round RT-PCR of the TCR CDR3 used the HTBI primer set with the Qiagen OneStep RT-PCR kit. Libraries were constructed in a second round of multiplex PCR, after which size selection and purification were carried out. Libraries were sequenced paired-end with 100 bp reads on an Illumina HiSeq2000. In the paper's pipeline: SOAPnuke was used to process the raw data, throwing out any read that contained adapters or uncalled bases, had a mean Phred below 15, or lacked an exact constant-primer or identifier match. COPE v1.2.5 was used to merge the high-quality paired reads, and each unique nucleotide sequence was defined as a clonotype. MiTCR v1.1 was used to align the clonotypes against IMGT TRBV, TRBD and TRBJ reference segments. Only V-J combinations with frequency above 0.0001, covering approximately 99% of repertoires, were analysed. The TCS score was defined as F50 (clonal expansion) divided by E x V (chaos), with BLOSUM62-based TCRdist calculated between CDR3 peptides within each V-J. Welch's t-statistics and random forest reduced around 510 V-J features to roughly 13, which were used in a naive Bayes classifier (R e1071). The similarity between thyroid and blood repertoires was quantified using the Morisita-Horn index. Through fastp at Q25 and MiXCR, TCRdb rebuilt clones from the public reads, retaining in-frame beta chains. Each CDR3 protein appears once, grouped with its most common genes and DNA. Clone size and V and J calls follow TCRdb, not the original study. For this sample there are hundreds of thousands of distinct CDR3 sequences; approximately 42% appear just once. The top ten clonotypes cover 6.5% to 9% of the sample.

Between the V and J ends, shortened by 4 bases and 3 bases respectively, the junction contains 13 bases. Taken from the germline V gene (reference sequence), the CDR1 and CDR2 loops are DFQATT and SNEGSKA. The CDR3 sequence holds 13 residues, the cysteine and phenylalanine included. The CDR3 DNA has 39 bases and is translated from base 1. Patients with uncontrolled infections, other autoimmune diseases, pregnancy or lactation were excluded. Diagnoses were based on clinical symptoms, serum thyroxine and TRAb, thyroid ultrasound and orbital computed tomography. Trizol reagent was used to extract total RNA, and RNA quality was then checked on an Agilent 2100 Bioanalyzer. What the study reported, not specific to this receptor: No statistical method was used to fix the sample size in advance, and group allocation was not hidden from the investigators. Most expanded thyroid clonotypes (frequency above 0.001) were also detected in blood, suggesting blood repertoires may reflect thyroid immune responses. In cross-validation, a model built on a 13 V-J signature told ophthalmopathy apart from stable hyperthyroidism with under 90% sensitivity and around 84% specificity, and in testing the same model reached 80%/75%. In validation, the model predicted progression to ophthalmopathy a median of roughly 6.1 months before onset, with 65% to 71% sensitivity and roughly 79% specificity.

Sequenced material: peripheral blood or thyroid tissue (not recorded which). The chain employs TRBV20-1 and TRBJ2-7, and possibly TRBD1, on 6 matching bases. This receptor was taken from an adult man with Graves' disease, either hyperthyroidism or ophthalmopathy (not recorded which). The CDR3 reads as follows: CSAISGASYEQYF. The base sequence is TGCAGTGCTATTTCAGGGGCCAGCTACGAGCAGTACTTC.